This TCR beta chain originates from a study of cytomegalovirus exposure and HLA in healthy donors. Germline trimming cut 4 bases from V and 4 bases from J; bases unmatched to any gene: 9. The length of the CDR3 is 15 residues. CDR1 and CDR2 (germline): SGHDT, YYEEEE. The study ran its PCR with 60 Vbeta and 13 Jbeta primers. The repertoire was sequenced with immunoSEQ multiplex PCR; TCRdb's copy has only in-frame clones and lacks some. The sample records around 130,000 clones, about four fifths being singletons. The sample was PBMCs. The chain carries TRBV5-6 and TRBJ2-7, with TRBD2 matching 9 bases. The clonotype originates from a man aged 25-45 years in good health and CMV-seronegative. This chain's CDR3 is CASSPGVAGVYEQYF. Here the CDR3 DNA reads TGTGCCAGCAGCCCCGGGGTAGCGGGAGTATACGAGCAGTACTTC.